This T cell receptor (beta chain) was captured by sequencing in a study of blood T cell repertoires in COVID-19. Study details: The study drew acute and convalescent COVID-19 samples from the United States, Italy and Spain.

Germline CDR1 and CDR2: MDHEN and SYDVKM. V shed 5 bases, J shed 3 bases, and the junction held 7 bases outside the gene matches. This CDR3 comprises 15 residues. Source study methods: Using reference gene primer amplification, nucleated cell counts were estimated. Data came from immunoSEQ multiplex PCR; TCRdb stores just in-frame clones and leaves some out. V and J calls and clone size follow that table, whereas D and trimming were derived from the DNA. Of about 300,000 clones in the sample, 91% were seen once. Source material: peripheral blood. The chain combines TRBV28 with TRBJ1-1; TRBD1 aligns across 9 bases. The source is a woman between 25 and 40 years old with COVID-19, enrolled during active disease. Here the CDR3 reads CASSPTGGGHTEAFF. The CDR3 region has the DNA TGTGCCAGCAGTCCGACAGGGGGAGGACACACTGAAGCTTTCTTT.